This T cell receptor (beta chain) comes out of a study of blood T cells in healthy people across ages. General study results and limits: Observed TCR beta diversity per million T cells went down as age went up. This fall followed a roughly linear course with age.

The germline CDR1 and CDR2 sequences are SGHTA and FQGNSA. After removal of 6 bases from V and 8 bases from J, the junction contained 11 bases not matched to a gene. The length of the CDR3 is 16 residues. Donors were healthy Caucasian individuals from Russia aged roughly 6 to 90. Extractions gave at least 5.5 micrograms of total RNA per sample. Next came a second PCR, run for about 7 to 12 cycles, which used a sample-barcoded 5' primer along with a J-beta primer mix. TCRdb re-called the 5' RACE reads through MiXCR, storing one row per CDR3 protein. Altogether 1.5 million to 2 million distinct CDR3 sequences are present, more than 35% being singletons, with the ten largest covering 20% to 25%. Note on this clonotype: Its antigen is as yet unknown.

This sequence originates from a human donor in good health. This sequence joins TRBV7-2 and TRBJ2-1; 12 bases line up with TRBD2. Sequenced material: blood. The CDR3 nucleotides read TGTGCCAGCAGAGAAATTCTAGCGGGGGGGTGGGATGAGCAGTTCTTC. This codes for CASREILAGGWDEQFF. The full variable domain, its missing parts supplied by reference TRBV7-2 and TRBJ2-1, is GAGVSQSPSNKVTEKGKDVELRCDPISGHTALYWYRQSLGQGLEFLIYFQGNSAPDKSGLPSDRFSAERTGGSVSTLTIQRTQQEDSAVYLCASREILAGGWDEQFFGPGTRLTVL.